The 23 T cell receptor beta chains below all came from one sample that was sequenced in a study of blood T cells in healthy people across ages. A second PCR, run for about 6 to 11 cycles, used a sample-barcoded 5' primer plus a J-beta primer mix. TCRdb reanalysed the 5' RACE reads using MiXCR and keeps one entry per CDR3 protein. The sample lists 780,000 or so distinct CDR3 sequences, roughly 50% seen once, with roughly 26% in the top ten. The sequenced sample consisted of blood. Every receptor here comes from a man in his forties in good health.

The chain recombines TRBV20-1 with TRBJ2-6; D unclear. The V gene's germline CDR1 is DFQATT and CDR2 SNEGSKA (reference sequence). The V end lost 3 bases, the J end lost 1 base, and 7 bases lay between the germline ends. This CDR3 is 14 amino acids long. The CDR3: CSASRSSGANVLTF. The CDR3 DNA is TGCAGTGCTAGTCGATCTTCTGGGGCCAACGTCCTGACTTTC.

The genes are TRBV20-1 and TRBJ2-7, with D tentatively TRBD2 (7 bases). Germline CDR1 DFQATT, CDR2 SNEGSKA (reference sequence). The CDR3 consists of 13 residues. Trimming removed 6 bases from V and 2 bases from J, with 14 bases in between. Here the CDR3 reads CSAGRGRPYEQYF. The CDR3 bases are TGCAGTGCCGGGCGGGGGCGCCCCTACGAGCAGTACTTC.

The V call is TRBV9, the J call TRBJ2-6, with D tentatively TRBD1 or TRBD2 (5 bases each). CDR3 size: 19 residues. Germline CDR1 SGDLS, CDR2 YYNGEE. V was clipped by 3 bases and J by 0 bases, with 19 bases between them. CDR3 sequence (DNA): TGTGCCAGCAGCGGGCCCGGGGCTCCGCCTAACTCTGGGGCCAACGTCCTGACTTTC. Translation: CASSGPGAPPNSGANVLTF.

CDR3 sequence (DNA): TGTGCCAGCAGCCAACGGCTTTATTATGGCTACACCTTC. This translates into CASSQRLYYGYTF. The chain couples TRBV16 to TRBJ1-2; D is ambiguous. V lost 2 bases and J 5 bases, leaving 9 bases between the germline ends. CDR3 length: 13 amino acids. Germline values: CDR1 KGHSY, CDR2 FQNENV.

V is TRBV9 and J is TRBJ2-5, with 9 bases that match TRBD2. With V trimmed by 0 bases and J by 3 bases, 9 bases remained unmatched. The CDR3 sequence is 17 residues long. The germline V gene encodes CDR1 SGDLS and CDR2 YYNGEE. CDR3 loop: CASSVDSGGQIKETQYF. The CDR3 DNA is TGTGCCAGCAGCGTAGACAGCGGGGGGCAAATTAAAGAGACCCAGTACTTC.

This clonotype came up many times. This CDR3 reads CASSLALDTGELFF. In DNA, the CDR3 is TGCGCCAGCAGCTTGGCCTTGGACACCGGGGAGCTGTTTTTT. This rearrangement joins TRBV5-1 to TRBJ2-2, with D hard to call. There are 14 residues in the CDR3. Trimming removed 0 bases at V and 3 bases at J, with 6 bases between. Germline V gene data show CDR1 as SGHRS and CDR2 as YFSETQ.

This clonotype was counted between two and nine times. This rearrangement joins TRBV28 to TRBJ2-7; D is ambiguous. The V end was cut by 6 bases, the J end by 4 bases, with 13 bases between. Germline V gene data show CDR1 as MDHEN and CDR2 as SYDVKM. This CDR3 is built from 13 residues. CDR3 nucleotides: TGTGCCAGCAGGTCCACCGACTGGTACGAGCAGTACTTC. It is translated as CASRSTDWYEQYF. The full variable domain, completed using reference TRBV28 and TRBJ2-7, is DVKVTQSSRYLVKRTGEKVFLECVQDMDHENMFWYRQDPGLGLRLIYFSYDVKMKEKGDIPEGYSVSREKKERFSLILESASTNQTSMYLCASRSTDWYEQYFGPGTRLTVT.

V and J are TRBV7-2 and TRBJ2-3, with a possible D match to TRBD2 (6 bases). Germline V gene lookup returns CDR1 SGHTA and CDR2 FQGNSA. The V end was cut by 2 bases, the J end by 0 bases, with 18 bases between. The length of the CDR3 is 18 residues. The CDR3 loop reads CASSLTATGTRSTDTQYF. The CDR3 nucleotides are TGTGCCAGCAGCTTAACCGCAACCGGGACTCGAAGCACAGATACGCAGTATTTT.

This clonotype was seen ten or more times. The V call is TRBV12-3 or TRBV12-4, the J call TRBJ2-5, with 8 bases identical to TRBD2. The CDR3 contains 14 residues. V lost 6 bases and J lost 4; bases outside the gene matches: 7. As DNA, the CDR3 is TGTGCCAGCAGAGCGGGAGCGGGTGGAGAGACCCAGTACTTC. Amino acid sequence: CASRAGAGGETQYF.

V and J are TRBV6-1 and TRBJ2-1, with no clear D. The CDR3 contains 19 residues. V was trimmed by 6 bases and J by 1 base, leaving 25 bases between them. The V gene's germline CDR1 is MNHNS and CDR2 SASEGT. CDR3 in amino acids: CASRPRAGPLFGSYNEQFF. CDR3 nucleotides: TGTGCCAGCAGACCCCGAGCCGGGCCTCTCTTTGGATCCTACAATGAGCAGTTCTTC.

Only a few counts were recorded for this clonotype. The chain joins TRBV7-2 to TRBJ2-7; 13 bases line up with TRBD2. This CDR3 has 18 residues. Germline CDR1 SGHTA, CDR2 FQGNSA. Trimming removed 2 bases from V and 4 bases from J; junction bases left unmatched: 11. In nucleotides, the CDR3 is TGTGCCAGCAGCTTACGAGTTGGGACTAGCGGGACAGCATACGAGCAGTACTTC. It encodes CASSLRVGTSGTAYEQYF.

This clonotype was counted between two and nine times. The chain is built from TRBV4-3 and TRBJ2-3; maybe TRBD2 (6 bases). This CDR3 spans 17 amino acids. With 0 bases removed from V and 1 base from J, the gap between germline ends came to 14 bases. Per germline, CDR1 LGHNA and CDR2 YSLEER. CDR3: CASSQDFLARGTDTQYF. CDR3 nucleotides: TGCGCCAGCAGCCAAGATTTTCTAGCGAGAGGCACAGATACGCAGTATTTT.

V and J are TRBV5-1 and TRBJ2-3; the match to TRBD2 covers 10 bases. The CDR3 totals 14 residues. Germline V CDR1 and CDR2: SGHRS, YFSETQ. Trimming at V came to 0 bases and at J to 9 bases, leaving 4 bases not matched to a gene. The CDR3 DNA reads as TGCGCCAGCAGCTTGGATAGCGGGGGGACCACGCAGTATTTT. This translates into CASSLDSGGTTQYF.

V gene TRBV20-1 combines with J gene TRBJ2-5; D not resolved. Trimming shortened V by 0 bases and J by 1 base, and 9 bases separated the two germline ends. CDR3 length equals 14 residues. Germline values: CDR1 DFQATT, CDR2 SNEGSKA (reference sequence). The CDR3 protein is CSARDSGSQETQYF. The CDR3 DNA is TGCAGTGCTAGAGATTCTGGGTCCCAAGAGACCCAGTACTTC.

The J gene is TRBJ2-5, the V gene TRBV20-1; the D gene is possibly TRBD1 (5 bases). Germline V gene data show CDR1 as DFQATT and CDR2 as SNEGSKA (reference sequence). Trimming stripped 3 bases from V and 4 bases from J, with 12 bases between. The CDR3 spans 13 residues. CDR3 nucleotide sequence: TGCAGTGCTAGCAGTAGGGGTAGAGAGACCCAGTACTTC. Translated, it gives CSASSRGRETQYF.

In DNA form, the CDR3 reads TGTGCCAGCAGCGCTCCCTCCGGCGGAGGTAAAGCTTTCTTT. This translates into CASSAPSGGGKAFF. The chain uses TRBV7-2 and TRBJ1-1; D call uncertain. From germline, CDR1 is SGHTA and CDR2 FQGNSA. The CDR3 runs 14 residues. V lost 5 bases to trimming and J lost 9 bases, with 19 bases between them. Drawing the rest from reference TRBV7-2 and TRBJ1-1, the complete variable domain is GAGVSQSPSNKVTEKGKDVELRCDPISGHTALYWYRQSLGQGLEFLIYFQGNSAPDKSGLPSDRFSAERTGGSVSTLTIQRTQQEDSAVYLCASSAPSGGGKAFFGQGTRLTVV.

This clonotype was seen only once. The V and J genes are TRBV3-1 and TRBJ1-2, with D hard to call. The CDR3 sequence is 15 residues long. The germline V gene has CDR1 LGHDT and CDR2 YNNKEL (reference sequence). V lost 4 bases, J lost 7 bases, and 19 bases lay in between. CDR3 sequence (DNA): TGTGCCAGCAGCCGCGCGATCGAGGCTACGGGTGGCTACACCTTC. This sequence encodes CASSRAIEATGGYTF.

This rearrangement joins TRBV14 to TRBJ1-1; tentative D call: TRBD1 (6 bases). Trimming cost V 2 bases and J 0 bases, with 10 bases left between them. Per germline, CDR1 SGHDN and CDR2 FVKESK. The CDR3 contains 15 residues. The CDR3 DNA reads TGTGCCAGCAGCCAAATGGACAGCTTGAACACTGAAGCTTTCTTT. This codes for CASSQMDSLNTEAFF. Complete variable domain (other parts from reference TRBV14 and TRBJ1-1): EAGVTQFPSHSVIEKGQTVTLRCDPISGHDNLYWYRRVMGKEIKFLLHFVKESKQDESGMPNNRFLAERTGGTYSTLKVQPAELEDSGVYFCASSQMDSLNTEAFFGQGTRLTVV.

Only a few counts were recorded for this clonotype. This rearrangement joins TRBV4-1 to TRBJ2-7, with TRBD2 matching 7 bases. CDR1 and CDR2 (germline): MGHRA, YSYEKL. This CDR3 comprises 16 residues. Germline trimming cut 1 base from V and 1 base from J; bases unmatched to any gene: 7. CDR3 in amino acids: CASSQGGGRKSYEQYF. CDR3 nucleotides: TGCGCCAGCAGCCAAGGGGGGGGTAGGAAGTCCTACGAGCAGTACTTC.

This clonotype appeared once. This chain connects TRBV12-3 or TRBV12-4 to TRBJ2-3; D call uncertain. V lost 3 bases, J lost 4 bases, and 5 bases lay in between. This CDR3 is built from 12 residues. The CDR3 DNA sequence: TGTGCCAGCAGTTTTGTTGCAGATACGCAGTATTTT. This gives the protein CASSFVADTQYF.

This clonotype was picked up one time. CDR3 sequence reads: CASSSMSGGADDTQYF. The CDR3 DNA reads TGCGCCAGCAGCTCAATGAGCGGGGGGGCGGATGATACGCAGTATTTT. This chain uses TRBV5-1 with TRBJ2-3, with 10 bases aligning to TRBD2. With 3 bases clipped from V and 6 bases from J, the junction kept 10 bases outside the gene matches. CDR1 is SGHRS, CDR2 YFSETQ, per germline. This CDR3 contains 16 residues.

CDR3 loop: CASSPRRASGETQYF. In nucleotides, the CDR3 is TGTGCCAGCAGCCCCCGGAGGGCTAGCGGAGAGACCCAGTACTTC. The rearrangement uses TRBV7-2 and TRBJ2-5; TRBD2 matches at 7 bases. Germline loops: CDR1 SGHTA, CDR2 FQGNSA. CDR3 size: 15 residues. J was trimmed by 4 bases and V by 5 bases; bases with no gene match: 10.

This chain uses TRBV5-1 with TRBJ2-5; 8 positions match TRBD1. Germline CDR1 reads SGHRS; CDR2 reads YFSETQ. The CDR3 extends over 14 amino acids. The trim removed 6 bases at V and 2 bases at J, leaving 6 bases unmatched. The CDR3 region has the DNA TGCGCCAGCACCTCCACAGGGGGGCAAGAGACCCAGTACTTC. Amino acid sequence: CASTSTGGQETQYF.